Listed here is a single T cell receptor (beta chain). This record comes from a study of control samples from healthy donors and cancer patients. Clones were sequenced by immunoSEQ multiplex PCR, and TCRdb holds only the in-frame ones, with some missing. The profile shows about 100,000 clones, roughly 92% of them singletons. The sequence was obtained from a human donor in good health. The donor label of this sample is uncertain. Sequencing input: blood.

The CDR3 coding sequence is TGTGCCAGTACCAGAGACAGTCGCTATGGCTACACCTTC. It specifies CASTRDSRYGYTF. This rearrangement joins TRBV19 to TRBJ1-2, with D possibly matching TRBD1 (5 bases). V lost 7 bases and J 4 bases, leaving 13 bases between the germline ends. The length of the CDR3 is 13 residues. Germline V CDR1 and CDR2: LNHDA, SQIVND (reference sequence).